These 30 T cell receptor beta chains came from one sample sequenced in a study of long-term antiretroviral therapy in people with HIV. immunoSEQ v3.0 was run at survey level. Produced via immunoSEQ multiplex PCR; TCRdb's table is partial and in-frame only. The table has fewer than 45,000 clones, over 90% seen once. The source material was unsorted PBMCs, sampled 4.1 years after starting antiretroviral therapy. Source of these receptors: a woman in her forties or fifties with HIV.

The CDR3 DNA reads TGTGCCAGCAATGACGGCGTTCGCACTGAAGCTTTCTTT. Protein sequence: CASNDGVRTEAFF. J is TRBJ1-1 and V is TRBV2; D gene unclear. Germline values: CDR1 SNHLY, CDR2 FYNNEI. The length of the CDR3 is 13 residues. Between the trimmed V and J ends, which lost 7 bases and 4 bases, there was a span of 13 bases.

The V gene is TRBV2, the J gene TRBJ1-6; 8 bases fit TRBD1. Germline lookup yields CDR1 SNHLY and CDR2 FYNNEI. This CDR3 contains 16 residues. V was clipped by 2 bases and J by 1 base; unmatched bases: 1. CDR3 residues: CASSERTGSYNSPLHF. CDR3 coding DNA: TGTGCCAGCAGTGAACGGACAGGGTCCTATAATTCACCCCTCCACTTT.

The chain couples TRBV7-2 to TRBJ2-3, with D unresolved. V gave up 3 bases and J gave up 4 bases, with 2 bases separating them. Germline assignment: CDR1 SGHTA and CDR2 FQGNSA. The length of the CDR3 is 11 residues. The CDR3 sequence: CASSLSDTQYF. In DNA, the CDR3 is TGTGCCAGCAGCTTGTCAGATACGCAGTATTTT.

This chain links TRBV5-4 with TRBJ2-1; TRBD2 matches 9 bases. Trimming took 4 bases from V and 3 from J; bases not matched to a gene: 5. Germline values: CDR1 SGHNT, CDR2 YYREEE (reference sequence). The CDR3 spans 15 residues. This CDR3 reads CASSGWRGGYNEQFF. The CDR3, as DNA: TGTGCCAGCAGCGGCTGGCGGGGGGGCTACAATGAGCAGTTCTTC. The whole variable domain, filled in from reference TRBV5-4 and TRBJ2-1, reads ETGVTQSPTHLIKTRGQQVTLRCSSQSGHNTVSWYQQALGQGPQFIFQYYREEENGRGNFPPRFSGLQFPNYSSELNVNALELDDSALYLCASSGWRGGYNEQFFGPGTRLTVL.

The CDR3 bases are TGTGCCAGCAGCTTCCAGGGGGACTATGGCTACACCTTC. Translating it yields CASSFQGDYGYTF. This chain links TRBV5-5 with TRBJ1-2, with 7 bases that match TRBD1. The junction had 1 base not matched to a gene; V was cut back by 2 bases and J by 3 bases. Per the germline V gene, CDR1 is SGHKS and CDR2 is YYEKEE (reference sequence). The length of the CDR3 is 13 residues.

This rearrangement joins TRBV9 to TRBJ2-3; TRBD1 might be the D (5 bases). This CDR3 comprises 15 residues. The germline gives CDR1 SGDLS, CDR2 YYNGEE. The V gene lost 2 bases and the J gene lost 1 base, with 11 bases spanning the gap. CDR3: CASSVIGAGTDTQYF. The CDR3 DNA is TGTGCCAGCAGCGTGATAGGGGCCGGCACAGATACGCAGTATTTT.

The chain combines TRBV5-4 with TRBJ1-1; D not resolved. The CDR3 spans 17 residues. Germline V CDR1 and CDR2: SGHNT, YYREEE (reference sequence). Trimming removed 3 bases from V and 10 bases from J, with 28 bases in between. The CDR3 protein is CASSSEGTLAKPFGAFF. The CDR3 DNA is TGTGCCAGCAGCTCGGAAGGTACCCTGGCCAAGCCTTTTGGAGCTTTCTTT. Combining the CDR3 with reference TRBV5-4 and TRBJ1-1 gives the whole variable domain ETGVTQSPTHLIKTRGQQVTLRCSSQSGHNTVSWYQQALGQGPQFIFQYYREEENGRGNFPPRFSGLQFPNYSSELNVNALELDDSALYLCASSSEGTLAKPFGAFFGQGTRLTVV.

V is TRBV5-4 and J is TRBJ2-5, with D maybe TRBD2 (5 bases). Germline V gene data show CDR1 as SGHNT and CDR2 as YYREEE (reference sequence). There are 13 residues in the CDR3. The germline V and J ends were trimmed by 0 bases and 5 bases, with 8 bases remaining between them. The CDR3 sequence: CASSLAGGETQYF. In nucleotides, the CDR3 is TGTGCCAGCAGCTTGGCGGGCGGGGAGACCCAGTACTTC.

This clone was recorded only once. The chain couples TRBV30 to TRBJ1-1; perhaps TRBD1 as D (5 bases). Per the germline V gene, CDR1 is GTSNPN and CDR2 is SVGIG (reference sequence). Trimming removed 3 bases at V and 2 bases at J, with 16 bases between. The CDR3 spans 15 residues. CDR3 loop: CAWRRYGTDNTEAFF. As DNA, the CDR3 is TGTGCCTGGAGGCGATACGGGACGGACAACACTGAAGCTTTCTTT.

The CDR3 sequence is CASSKGVTEAFF. Here the CDR3 DNA reads TGTGCCAGCAGCAAGGGGGTCACTGAAGCTTTCTTT. The rearrangement uses TRBV7-2 and TRBJ1-1, with D perhaps TRBD1 (6 bases). This CDR3 has 12 residues. Germline loops: CDR1 SGHTA, CDR2 FQGNSA. V lost 5 bases and J lost 4, with 8 bases in between.

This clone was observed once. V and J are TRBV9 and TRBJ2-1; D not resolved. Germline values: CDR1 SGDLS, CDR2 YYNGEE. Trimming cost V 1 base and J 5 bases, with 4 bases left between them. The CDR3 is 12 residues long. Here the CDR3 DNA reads TGTGCCAGCAGCGTACCCAACAATGAGCAGTTCTTC. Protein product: CASSVPNNEQFF.

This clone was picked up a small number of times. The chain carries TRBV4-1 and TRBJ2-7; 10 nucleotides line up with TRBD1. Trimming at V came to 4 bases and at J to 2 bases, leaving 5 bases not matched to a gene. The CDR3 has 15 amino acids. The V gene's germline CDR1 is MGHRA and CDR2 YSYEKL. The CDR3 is CASSPRDRGPYEQYF. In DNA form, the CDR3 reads TGCGCCAGCAGCCCGCGGGACAGGGGTCCCTACGAGCAGTACTTC.

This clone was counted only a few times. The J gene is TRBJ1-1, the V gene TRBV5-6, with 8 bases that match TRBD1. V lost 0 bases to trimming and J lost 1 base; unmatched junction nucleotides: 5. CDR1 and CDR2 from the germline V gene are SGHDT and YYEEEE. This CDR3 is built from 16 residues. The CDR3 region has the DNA TGTGCCAGCAGCTTGGGGACAGGGAAGCCGAACACTGAAGCTTTCTTT. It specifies CASSLGTGKPNTEAFF.

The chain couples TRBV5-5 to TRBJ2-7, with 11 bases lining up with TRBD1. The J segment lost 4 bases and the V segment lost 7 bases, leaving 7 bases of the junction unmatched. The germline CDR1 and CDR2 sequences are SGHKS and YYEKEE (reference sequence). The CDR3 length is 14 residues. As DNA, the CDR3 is TGTGCCAGCTTCCGGGACAGGGGGGTATACGAGCAGTACTTC. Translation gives CASFRDRGVYEQYF.

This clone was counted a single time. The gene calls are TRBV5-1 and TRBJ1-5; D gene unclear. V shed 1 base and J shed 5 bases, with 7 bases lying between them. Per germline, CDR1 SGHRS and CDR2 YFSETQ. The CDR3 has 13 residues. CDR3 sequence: CASSLWGDQPQHF. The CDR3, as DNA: TGCGCCAGCAGCTTGTGGGGAGATCAGCCCCAGCATTTT. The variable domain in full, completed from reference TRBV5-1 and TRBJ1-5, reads KAGVTQTPRYLIKTRGQQVTLSCSPISGHRSVSWYQQTPGQGLQFLFEYFSETQRNKGNFPGRFSGRQFSNSRSEMNVSTLELGDSALYLCASSLWGDQPQHFGDGTRLSIL.

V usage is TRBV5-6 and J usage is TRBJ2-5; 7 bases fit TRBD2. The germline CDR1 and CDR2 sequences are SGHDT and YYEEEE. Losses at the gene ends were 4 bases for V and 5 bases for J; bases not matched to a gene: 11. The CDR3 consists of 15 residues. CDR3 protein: CASSQGSGGGETQYF. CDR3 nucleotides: TGTGCCAGCAGCCAGGGTTCGGGGGGTGGGGAGACCCAGTACTTC.

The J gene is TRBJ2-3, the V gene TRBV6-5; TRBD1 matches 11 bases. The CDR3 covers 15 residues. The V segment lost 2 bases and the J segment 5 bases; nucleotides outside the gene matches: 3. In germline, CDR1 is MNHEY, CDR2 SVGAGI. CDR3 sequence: CASSYGQGAGDTQYF. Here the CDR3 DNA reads TGTGCCAGCAGTTACGGACAGGGGGCAGGAGATACGCAGTATTTT.

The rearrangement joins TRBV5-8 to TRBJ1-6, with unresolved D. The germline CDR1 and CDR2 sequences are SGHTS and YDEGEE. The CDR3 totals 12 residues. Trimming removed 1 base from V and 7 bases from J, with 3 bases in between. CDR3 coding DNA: TGTGCCAGCAGCTTGAGCAATTCACCCCTCCACTTT. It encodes CASSLSNSPLHF. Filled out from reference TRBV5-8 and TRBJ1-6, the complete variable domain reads EAGVTQSPTHLIKTRGQQATLRCSPISGHTSVYWYQQALGLGLQFLLWYDEGEERNRGNFPPRFSGRQFPNYSSELNVNALELEDSALYLCASSLSNSPLHFGNGTRLTVT.

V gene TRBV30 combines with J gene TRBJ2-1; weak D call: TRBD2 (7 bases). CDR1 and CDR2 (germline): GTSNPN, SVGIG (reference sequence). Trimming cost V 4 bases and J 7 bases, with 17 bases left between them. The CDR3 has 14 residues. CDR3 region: CAWKRGGTSNEQFF. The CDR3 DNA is TGTGCCTGGAAGAGGGGGGGAACTAGTAATGAGCAGTTCTTC.

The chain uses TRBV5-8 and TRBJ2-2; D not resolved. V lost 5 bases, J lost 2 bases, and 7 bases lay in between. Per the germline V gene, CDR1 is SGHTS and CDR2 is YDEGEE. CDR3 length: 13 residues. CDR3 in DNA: TGTGCCAGCAGTTCAAGCAACACCGGGGAGCTGTTTTTT. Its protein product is CASSSSNTGELFF. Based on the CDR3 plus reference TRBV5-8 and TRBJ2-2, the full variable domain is EAGVTQSPTHLIKTRGQQATLRCSPISGHTSVYWYQQALGLGLQFLLWYDEGEERNRGNFPPRFSGRQFPNYSSELNVNALELEDSALYLCASSSSNTGELFFGEGSRLTVL.

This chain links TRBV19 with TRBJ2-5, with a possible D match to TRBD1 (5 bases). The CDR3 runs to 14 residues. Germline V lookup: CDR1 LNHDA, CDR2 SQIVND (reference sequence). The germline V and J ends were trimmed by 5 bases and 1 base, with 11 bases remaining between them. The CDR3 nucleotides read TGTGCCAGTAGTCCAACAGGTCGCCAAGAGACCCAGTACTTC. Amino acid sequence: CASSPTGRQETQYF. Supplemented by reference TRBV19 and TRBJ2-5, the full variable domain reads DGGITQSPKYLFRKEGQNVTLSCEQNLNHDAMYWYRQDPGQGLRLIYYSQIVNDFQKGDIAEGYSVSREKKESFPLTVTSAQKNPTAFYLCASSPTGRQETQYFGPGTRLLVL.

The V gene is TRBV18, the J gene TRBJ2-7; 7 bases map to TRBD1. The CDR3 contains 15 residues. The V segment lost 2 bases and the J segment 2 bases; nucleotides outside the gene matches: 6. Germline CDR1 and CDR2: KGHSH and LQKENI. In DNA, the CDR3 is TGTGCCAGCTCACCAGTGACGGGACAGACCTACGAGCAGTACTTC. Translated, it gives CASSPVTGQTYEQYF.

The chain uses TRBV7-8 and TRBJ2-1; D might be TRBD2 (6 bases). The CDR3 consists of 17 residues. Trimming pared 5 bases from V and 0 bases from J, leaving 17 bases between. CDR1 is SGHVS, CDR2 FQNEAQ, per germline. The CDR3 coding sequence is TGTGCCAGCAGCCAAACCCACCGGGGGAGCTCCTACAATGAGCAGTTCTTC. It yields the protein CASSQTHRGSSYNEQFF.

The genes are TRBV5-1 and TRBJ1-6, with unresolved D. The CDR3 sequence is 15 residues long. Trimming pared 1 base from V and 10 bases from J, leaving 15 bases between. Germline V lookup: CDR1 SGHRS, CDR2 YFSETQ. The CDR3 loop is CASSLRAGTSSPLHF. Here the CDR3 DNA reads TGCGCCAGCAGCTTGAGGGCAGGAACTTCATCACCCCTCCACTTT.

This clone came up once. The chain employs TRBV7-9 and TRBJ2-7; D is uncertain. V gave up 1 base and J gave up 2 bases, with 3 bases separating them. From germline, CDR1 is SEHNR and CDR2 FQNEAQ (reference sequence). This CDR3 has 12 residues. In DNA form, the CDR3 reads TGTGCCAGCAGCTTAGATGCCTACGAGCAGTACTTC. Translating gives CASSLDAYEQYF.

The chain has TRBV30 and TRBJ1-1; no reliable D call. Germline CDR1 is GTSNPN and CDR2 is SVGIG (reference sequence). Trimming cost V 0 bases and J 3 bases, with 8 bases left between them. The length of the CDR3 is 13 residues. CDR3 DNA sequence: TGTGCCTGGAGTGTAGAGCGGGACACTGAAGCTTTCTTT. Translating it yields CAWSVERDTEAFF.

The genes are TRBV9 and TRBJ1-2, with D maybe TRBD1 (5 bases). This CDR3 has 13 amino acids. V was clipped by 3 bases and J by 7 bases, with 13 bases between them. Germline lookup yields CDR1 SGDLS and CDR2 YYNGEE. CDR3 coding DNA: TGTGCCAGCAGCGCACCAGGGATTTTTGGCTACACCTTC. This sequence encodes CASSAPGIFGYTF.

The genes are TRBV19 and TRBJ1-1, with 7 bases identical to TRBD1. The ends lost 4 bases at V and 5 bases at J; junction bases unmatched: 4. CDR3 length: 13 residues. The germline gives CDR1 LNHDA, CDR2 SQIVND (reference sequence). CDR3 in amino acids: CASSNRGVTEAFF. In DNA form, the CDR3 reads TGTGCCAGTAGTAACAGGGGAGTGACTGAAGCTTTCTTT.

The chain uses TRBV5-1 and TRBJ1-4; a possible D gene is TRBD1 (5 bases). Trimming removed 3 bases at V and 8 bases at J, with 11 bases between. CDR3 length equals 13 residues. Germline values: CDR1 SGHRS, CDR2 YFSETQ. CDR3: CASSSQGREKLFF. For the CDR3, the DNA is TGCGCCAGCAGCTCCCAGGGTCGGGAAAAACTGTTTTTT.

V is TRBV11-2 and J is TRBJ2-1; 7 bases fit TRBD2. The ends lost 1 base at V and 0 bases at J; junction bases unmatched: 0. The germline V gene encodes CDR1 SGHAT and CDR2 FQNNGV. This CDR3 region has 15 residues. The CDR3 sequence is CASSLASGSYNEQFF. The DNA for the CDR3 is TGTGCCAGCAGCTTAGCTAGCGGCTCCTACAATGAGCAGTTCTTC.